This T cell receptor (beta chain) was found in a study of T cell changes during pregnancy in multiple sclerosis. CDR3 length: 16 amino acids. CDR1 and CDR2 from the germline V gene are MNHNY and SVGAGI (reference sequence). Trimming removed 4 bases from V and 7 bases from J; junction bases left unmatched: 11. Only in-frame clones appear in the TCRdb table, and some are missing; sequencing was by immunoSEQ multiplex PCR. The sample has about 28,000 clones; around 92% are singletons. The chain is built from TRBV6-6 and TRBJ2-1; TRBD2 matches 9 bases. This clonotype was sampled from a female donor in good health, enrolled as a control in a pregnancy study. The source material was peripheral blood, sampled in the first trimester of pregnancy. DNA of the CDR3: TGTGCCAGCAGTTCCTTTAGCGGGGGCGGGGGGAATGAGCAGTTCTTC. Translation gives CASSSFSGGGGNEQFF.